The source of this TCR beta chain is a study of blood T cell repertoires in COVID-19. About the study: The cDNA or gDNA used as material had been derived from T cells, B-cell-depleted T cells, or PBMCs.

Trimming pared 3 bases from V and 0 bases from J, leaving 4 bases between. Germline-derived CDR1 and CDR2 are SGDLS and YYNGEE. CDR3 length: 13 amino acids. The authors' processing: Counts of nucleated cells, estimated from reference gene primer amplification, were obtained. Method: immunoSEQ multiplex PCR; TCRdb's copy keeps in-frame clones and lacks some. V and J calls and clone size are as listed in that table; D and trimming were resolved from the DNA. There are about 230,000 clones in the sample; around four fifths occur only once, and 2.5% to 3% lies in the top ten. The sequenced material came from peripheral blood. This TCR came from a woman aged 70-85 years with active or convalescent COVID-19. The chain employs TRBV9 and TRBJ1-3, with D unresolved. The DNA of the CDR3 is TGTGCCAGCAGCGAGCCCTCTGGAAACACCATATATTTT. Protein sequence: CASSEPSGNTIYF.